Presented here are 30 T cell receptor beta chains from one specimen sequenced in a study of blood T cell repertoires in COVID-19. Profiling relied on immunoSEQ multiplex PCR, and the TCRdb table lists in-frame clones only, not all of them. The table has more than 85,000 clones, 70% to 90% seen once. The sequenced sample was peripheral blood. The source is a man over 45 with active or convalescent COVID-19.

V gene TRBV7-9 combines with J gene TRBJ2-2; the match to TRBD1 covers 9 bases. V trimming: 8 bases; J trimming: 2 bases; junction bases outside the gene matches: 6. Germline V CDR1 and CDR2: SEHNR, FQNEAQ (reference sequence). This CDR3 has 15 amino acids. CDR3 sequence (DNA): TGTGCCAGCGGGGGGACAGGGCTTAACACCGGGGAGCTGTTTTTT. This translates into CASGGTGLNTGELFF.

The rearrangement links TRBV5-4 to TRBJ2-5, with 8 bases aligning to TRBD1. The CDR3 is 14 residues long. In germline, CDR1 is SGHNT, CDR2 YYREEE (reference sequence). The junction had 5 bases not matched to a gene; V was cut back by 2 bases and J by 5 bases. The CDR3 region is CASSFQGAGETQYF. The CDR3 DNA sequence: TGTGCCAGCAGCTTCCAGGGGGCAGGGGAGACCCAGTACTTC.

This clone was detected only a few times. The V and J genes are TRBV3-1 (or the pseudogene TRBV3-2) and TRBJ1-2; 7 bases match TRBD1. The CDR3 has 12 residues. The junction had 4 bases not matched to a gene; V was cut back by 4 bases and J by 8 bases. In germline, CDR1 is LGHDT, CDR2 YNNKEL (reference sequence). The chain's CDR3 is CASSPQGVGYTF. The CDR3 DNA sequence: TGTGCCAGCAGCCCCCAGGGGGTGGGCTACACCTTC.

In its sample, this clone was seen a few times. The rearrangement links TRBV5-1 to TRBJ1-6, with 8 bases matching TRBD1. V trimming: 4 bases; J trimming: 7 bases; junction bases outside the gene matches: 4. CDR1 and CDR2 from the germline V gene are SGHRS and YFSETQ. The CDR3 has 14 amino acids. The CDR3 coding sequence is TGCGCCAGCAGCGTGGACAGGGTGAATTCACCCCTCCACTTT. Amino acid sequence: CASSVDRVNSPLHF.

V gene TRBV4-1 combines with J gene TRBJ1-4; D is ambiguous. Looked up from germline, CDR1 is MGHRA and CDR2 is YSYEKL. The V gene lost 0 bases and the J gene lost 8 bases, with 19 bases spanning the gap. This CDR3 contains 17 residues. As DNA, the CDR3 is TGCGCCAGCAGCCAAGATAGGAGGTGGGGTAGAAAGGAAAAACTGTTTTTT. Encoded protein: CASSQDRRWGRKEKLFF.

V is TRBV25-1 and J is TRBJ1-4; weak D call: TRBD1 (6 bases). Germline CDR1 is MGHDK and CDR2 is SYGVNS. This CDR3 spans 13 amino acids. Trimming pared 6 bases from V and 7 bases from J, leaving 12 bases between. The CDR3 sequence is CASSRAGVEKLFF. CDR3 coding DNA: TGTGCCAGCAGCCGGGCAGGGGTTGAAAAACTGTTTTTT.

As for this clone: Other nucleotide sequences from this sample produce the same CDR3. This chain uses TRBV18 with TRBJ1-2; 12 bases fit TRBD1. J lost 8 bases, V lost 3 bases, and 4 bases had no gene match. Germline V gene sequence: CDR1 KGHSH, CDR2 LQKENI. There are 14 residues in the CDR3. The CDR3 region is CASSPGQGAEGYTF. CDR3 DNA: TGTGCCAGCTCACCGGGACAGGGGGCTGAAGGCTACACCTTC.

The chain recombines TRBV7-2 with TRBJ2-5; D perhaps matches TRBD2 (6 bases). CDR1 and CDR2 (germline): SGHTA, FQGNSA. This CDR3 is built from 16 residues. The V and J ends lost 3 bases and 4 bases respectively, with 18 bases between them. In DNA form, the CDR3 reads TGTGCCAGCAGCTTTCCAACCGGGAGAAGGGGAGAGACCCAGTACTTC. Translated: CASSFPTGRRGETQYF.

This clone was picked up a small number of times. The gene calls are TRBV14 and TRBJ1-4; D gene ambiguous. The CDR3 contains 15 residues. Germline values: CDR1 SGHDN, CDR2 FVKESK. V shed 1 base and J shed 3 bases, with 9 bases lying between them. The CDR3 region has the DNA TGTGCCAGCAGCCAAGGCGGCCTCCCTAATGAAAAACTGTTTTTT. Translated, it gives CASSQGGLPNEKLFF.

V is TRBV4-3 and J is TRBJ1-6; D unclear. The CDR3 extends over 17 amino acids. V lost 0 bases and J 4 bases, leaving 13 bases between the germline ends. The germline gives CDR1 LGHNA, CDR2 YSLEER. The CDR3 DNA follows: TGCGCCAGCAGCCAAGAGTCCCCCCAACTTTATAATTCACCCCTCCACTTT. Its protein product is CASSQESPQLYNSPLHF.

The V gene is TRBV6-5, the J gene TRBJ2-1; 10 positions match TRBD2. Germline trimming cut 2 bases from V and 8 bases from J; bases unmatched to any gene: 6. Per the germline V gene, CDR1 is MNHEY and CDR2 is SVGAGI. The CDR3 runs 15 residues. The CDR3 nucleotides read TGTGCCAGCAGTTACGGTGGGACTAGCGTCTATGAGCAGTTCTTC. Its translation is CASSYGGTSVYEQFF.

The chain links TRBV11-2 to TRBJ2-2; 10 bases fit TRBD2. CDR1 is SGHAT and CDR2 is FQNNGV in the germline V gene. This CDR3 has 16 residues. V shed 5 bases and J 4 bases; nucleotides not matched to a gene: 7. The CDR3 sequence is CASSLLTSGFTGELFF. CDR3 DNA: TGTGCCAGCAGCCTCTTGACTAGCGGGTTCACCGGGGAGCTGTTTTTT.

The CDR3 DNA reads TGCAGCGTTGTCACCGGGACAGGGGGGGAGACCCAGTACTTC. This gives the protein CSVVTGTGGETQYF. The chain is built from TRBV29-1 and TRBJ2-5, with TRBD1 identical over 11 bases. CDR1 and CDR2 from the germline V gene are SQVTM and ANQGSEA. This CDR3 has 14 residues. V shed 4 bases and J 5 bases; nucleotides not matched to a gene: 6.

The gene calls are TRBV28 and TRBJ2-7; 8 nucleotides line up with TRBD1. The CDR3 length is 12 residues. Losses at the gene ends were 7 bases for V and 5 bases for J; bases not matched to a gene: 4. In germline, CDR1 is MDHEN, CDR2 SYDVKM. CDR3 in DNA: TGTGCCAGCACCGGACAGGGAAACGAGCAGTACTTC. It specifies CASTGQGNEQYF. The full variable domain, with the rest looked up from reference TRBV28 and TRBJ2-7, is DVKVTQSSRYLVKRTGEKVFLECVQDMDHENMFWYRQDPGLGLRLIYFSYDVKMKEKGDIPEGYSVSREKKERFSLILESASTNQTSMYLCASTGQGNEQYFGPGTRLTVT.

The chain carries TRBV11-2 and TRBJ2-7; the D gene is possibly TRBD2 (7 bases). This CDR3 is built from 14 residues. Trimming removed 7 bases at V and 3 bases at J, with 16 bases between. Germline V gives CDR1 SGHAT, CDR2 FQNNGV. For the CDR3, the DNA is TGTGCCAGCACCATAGAAGGGGGGGGCTACGAGCAGTACTTC. Encoded protein: CASTIEGGGYEQYF. The full variable domain, its missing parts supplied by reference TRBV11-2 and TRBJ2-7, is EAGVAQSPRYKIIEKRQSVAFWCNPISGHATLYWYQQILGQGPKLLIQFQNNGVVDDSQLPKDRFSAERLKGVDSTLKIQPAKLEDSAVYLCASTIEGGGYEQYFGPGTRLTVT.

This clone was seen just once. V gene TRBV28 combines with J gene TRBJ1-2, with D maybe TRBD1 (6 bases). The CDR3 is 13 amino acids. Germline assignment: CDR1 MDHEN and CDR2 SYDVKM. V was shortened by 5 bases and J by 3 bases, with 10 bases between the two germline ends. The CDR3 bases are TGTGCCAGCAGTCCCAACAGGGACTATGGCTACACCTTC. As protein: CASSPNRDYGYTF.

As to this clone: The same CDR3 also results from other DNA sequences found in this sample. V is TRBV28 and J is TRBJ1-5; D gene ambiguous. This CDR3 has 12 amino acids. V was clipped by 6 bases and J by 2 bases, with 5 bases between them. Per the germline V gene, CDR1 is MDHEN and CDR2 is SYDVKM. The CDR3 DNA follows: TGTGCCAGCAGCTCCGGCAATCAGCCCCAGCATTTT. This translates into CASSSGNQPQHF.

V usage is TRBV24-1 and J usage is TRBJ1-5; a weak D match, TRBD1 (6 bases). CDR1 KGHDR and CDR2 SFDVKD come from the germline V gene. V was trimmed by 5 bases and J by 7 bases, leaving 11 bases between them. The CDR3 is made up of 13 amino acids. CDR3 DNA: TGTGCCACCAGTGTGACCAGGGGACAGCCCCAGCATTTT. Its translation is CATSVTRGQPQHF.

This chain joins TRBV5-1 and TRBJ1-6; maybe TRBD1 (5 bases). V gave up 3 bases and J gave up 4 bases, with 11 bases separating them. Germline V CDR1 and CDR2: SGHRS, YFSETQ. This CDR3 region has 15 residues. CDR3 nucleotides: TGCGCCAGCAGCTCCGGACAAGAATATAATTCACCCCTCCACTTT. It codes for CASSSGQEYNSPLHF.

This clone was seen a few times. The J gene is TRBJ2-3, the V gene TRBV10-3, with D possibly TRBD1 on 6 matching bases. Germline V CDR1 and CDR2: ENHRY, SYGVKD. V was pared by 4 bases and J by 3 bases, with 8 bases between. This CDR3 comprises 13 residues. The CDR3 DNA reads TGTGCCATCAGTGCAAGGGGGACAGATACGCAGTATTTT. It translates to CAISARGTDTQYF.

The rearrangement joins TRBV4-1 to TRBJ2-5; perhaps TRBD1 as D (6 bases). Trimming pared 3 bases from V and 5 bases from J, leaving 13 bases between. Germline loops: CDR1 MGHRA, CDR2 YSYEKL. The CDR3 is made up of 14 amino acids. CDR3 nucleotide sequence: TGCGCCAGCAGCCAGGCAGGGGTCGCGGAGACCCAGTACTTC. As protein: CASSQAGVAETQYF.

The CDR3 loop is CASSLRTGSEKLFF. CDR3 in DNA: TGTGCCAGCAGCCTTCGGACAGGGAGTGAAAAACTGTTTTTT. This chain links TRBV7-2 with TRBJ1-4, with 8 nucleotides matching TRBD1. CDR3 size: 14 residues. V trimming: 5 bases; J trimming: 7 bases; junction bases outside the gene matches: 6. Germline V gives CDR1 SGHTA, CDR2 FQGNSA.

The chain recombines TRBV2 with TRBJ2-5; 15 nucleotides align to TRBD2. The CDR3 is 16 residues long. V shed 8 bases and J 2 bases; nucleotides not matched to a gene: 6. Germline V gene lookup returns CDR1 SNHLY and CDR2 FYNNEI. The CDR3 protein is CASRGLAGGLQETQYF. The DNA for the CDR3 is TGTGCCAGCCGAGGACTAGCGGGGGGGCTACAAGAGACCCAGTACTTC.

The V and J genes are TRBV6-6 and TRBJ2-5; 10 bases agree with TRBD1. J lost 1 base, V lost 2 bases, and 4 bases had no gene match. The germline V gene has CDR1 MNHNY and CDR2 SVGAGI (reference sequence). The CDR3 loop spans 16 amino acids. This CDR3 reads CASSYGTGAVQETQYF. CDR3 nucleotides: TGTGCCAGCAGTTACGGGACAGGGGCAGTCCAAGAGACCCAGTACTTC.

Only one count was recorded for this clone. This sequence joins TRBV6-2 or TRBV6-3 and TRBJ1-5; 9 bases map to TRBD1. The CDR3 length is 18 residues. Germline V gene sequence: CDR1 MNHEY, CDR2 SVGEGT. V was clipped by 4 bases and J by 6 bases; unmatched bases: 16. The CDR3 reads CASSSPRTGDGLRQPQHF. The CDR3 bases are TGTGCCAGCAGTTCTCCCAGGACAGGGGATGGTCTACGTCAGCCCCAGCATTTT.

The genes are TRBV6-5 and TRBJ2-5, with a possible D match to TRBD1 (5 bases). Germline-derived CDR1 and CDR2 are MNHEY and SVGAGI. There are 15 residues in the CDR3. The germline V and J ends were trimmed by 5 bases and 1 base, with 14 bases remaining between them. In DNA, the CDR3 is TGTGCCAGCAGTCATAACCAGGGTGTCCAAGAGACCCAGTACTTC. Translated, it gives CASSHNQGVQETQYF.

The chain couples TRBV19 to TRBJ1-1; D gene ambiguous. Looked up from germline, CDR1 is LNHDA and CDR2 is SQIVND (reference sequence). The CDR3 runs to 14 residues. Trimming left V 1 base short and J 6 bases short, with 12 bases between. The CDR3 reads CASSIGSGSAEAFF. In DNA, the CDR3 is TGTGCCAGTAGTATAGGCTCGGGGAGCGCTGAAGCTTTCTTT. The full variable domain, in which reference TRBV19 and TRBJ1-1 provide the parts outside the CDR3, is DGGITQSPKYLFRKEGQNVTLSCEQNLNHDAMYWYRQDPGQGLRLIYYSQIVNDFQKGDIAEGYSVSREKKESFPLTVTSAQKNPTAFYLCASSIGSGSAEAFFGQGTRLTVV.

This chain uses TRBV28 with TRBJ1-5, with TRBD1 identical over 9 bases. Germline-derived CDR1 and CDR2 are MDHEN and SYDVKM. CDR3 length: 15 amino acids. The V gene end was trimmed by 7 bases and the J gene end by 2 bases; junction bases not matched to a gene: 6. In DNA form, the CDR3 reads TGTGCCAGCACCACCGGGACAGGGCGCAATCAGCCCCAGCATTTT. This sequence encodes CASTTGTGRNQPQHF.

The chain combines TRBV29-1 with TRBJ1-2, with no clear D. The CDR3 covers 15 residues. CDR1 SQVTM and CDR2 ANQGSEA come from the germline V gene. Deletions cut 2 bases from V and 4 bases from J, with 17 bases between. For the CDR3, the DNA is TGCAGCGTTGAACCCCGGCAAGACACCTCCTATGGCTACACCTTC. Its protein product is CSVEPRQDTSYGYTF.

J is TRBJ2-3 and V is TRBV27; TRBD2 agrees at 11 bases. V lost 5 bases and J lost 4; bases outside the gene matches: 5. The germline V gene encodes CDR1 MNHEY and CDR2 SMNVEV (reference sequence). The length of the CDR3 is 15 residues. CDR3 nucleotides: TGTGCCAGCAGTGCTTTAGCGGGGGGGGCAGATACGCAGTATTTT. This sequence encodes CASSALAGGADTQYF.